Each of the 28 T cell receptor beta chains below was sequenced from the same sample in a study of tumor-infiltrating lymphocytes in localized non-small cell lung cancer. The method was immunoSEQ multiplex PCR; TCRdb's version includes in-frame clones alone and lacks a portion of them. The data show fewer than 25,000 clones, with 80% seen just once and approximately 3.6% held by the top ten. The specimen sequenced was lung tumor tissue. Receptors originate from a human donor with non-small cell lung cancer.

The J gene is TRBJ2-4, the V gene TRBV11-2; 13 nucleotides line up with TRBD2. Trimming removed 5 bases from V and 3 bases from J; junction bases left unmatched: 7. CDR1 and CDR2 from the germline V gene are SGHAT and FQNNGV. This CDR3 spans 17 amino acids. The CDR3 DNA is TGTGCCAGCAGCCAACCACTAGCGGGAGGGAGCAAAAACATTCAGTACTTC. It is translated as CASSQPLAGGSKNIQYF.

V is TRBV5-3 and J is TRBJ1-2; D is unresolved. TRBV5-3 is reported as an ORF; its role is uncertain. Trimming took 4 bases from V and 1 from J, leaving 14 bases between them. The length of the CDR3 is 15 residues. DNA of the CDR3: TGTGCCAGAAGCCCCCGTGAAGGGCTTAACTATGGCTACACCTTC. Protein sequence: CARSPREGLNYGYTF.

V and J are TRBV28 and TRBJ2-1; 9 nucleotides match TRBD2. Germline-derived CDR1 and CDR2 are MDHEN and SYDVKM. The CDR3 is 18 amino acids. The trim removed 1 base at V and 9 bases at J, leaving 16 bases unmatched. The CDR3 nucleotides read TGTGCCAGCAGTTTATCGCCTAGCGGGGACTGGGTCGGAAGTGAGCAGTTCTTC. As protein: CASSLSPSGDWVGSEQFF.

J is TRBJ1-2 and V is TRBV19; perhaps TRBD1 as D (5 bases). Germline CDR1 and CDR2: LNHDA and SQIVND (reference sequence). The V gene lost 3 bases and the J gene lost 0 bases, with 14 bases spanning the gap. The CDR3 totals 16 residues. For the CDR3, the DNA is TGTGCCAGTAGTATCCCGACAGTCTTTGCTAACTATGGCTACACCTTC. Protein product: CASSIPTVFANYGYTF.

The chain uses TRBV2 and TRBJ1-5; 7 bases match TRBD1. The V gene's germline CDR1 is SNHLY and CDR2 FYNNEI. This CDR3 has 16 amino acids. The V gene end was trimmed by 4 bases and the J gene end by 6 bases; junction bases not matched to a gene: 12. CDR3 in amino acids: CASSVETGIWGQPQHF. For the CDR3, the DNA is TGTGCCAGCAGTGTGGAGACAGGGATATGGGGTCAGCCCCAGCATTTT.

The chain recombines TRBV4-1 with TRBJ2-1; 7 bases are a match to TRBD2. With V trimmed by 4 bases and J by 5 bases, 11 bases remained unmatched. The CDR3 runs 16 residues. Germline CDR1 is MGHRA and CDR2 is YSYEKL. CDR3 in amino acids: CASSRSLALTHNEQFF. The DNA for the CDR3 is TGCGCCAGCAGCCGATCACTAGCGCTAACTCACAATGAGCAGTTCTTC.

The chain couples TRBV10-1 to TRBJ2-3, with 7 bases aligning to TRBD2. The CDR3 is 14 amino acids. The germline CDR1 and CDR2 sequences are WNHNN and SYGVQD (reference sequence). J gave up 6 bases and V 5 bases, and 8 bases lay outside the gene matches. The CDR3 nucleotides read TGCGCCAGCAGTCGGCTAGGAGCGGGGGATACGCAGTATTTT. Its translation: CASSRLGAGDTQYF.

This clone was detected only a few times. The chain uses TRBV30 and TRBJ2-5; D is unclear. The ends were cut back, 2 bases at V and 5 bases at J, with 12 bases in the middle. The CDR3 has 13 amino acids. The V gene's germline CDR1 is GTSNPN and CDR2 SVGIG (reference sequence). The CDR3 DNA is TGTGCCTGGAGTAAGGCCTTGAAGGAGACCCAGTACTTC. This translates into CAWSKALKETQYF.

This sequence joins TRBV18 and TRBJ2-1, with 15 positions matching TRBD2. The V gene's germline CDR1 is KGHSH and CDR2 LQKENI. The V gene end was trimmed by 9 bases and the J gene end by 7 bases; junction bases not matched to a gene: 16. The CDR3 length is 18 residues. CDR3 nucleotide sequence: TGTGCCAGTCGGGACAGACGGAGGGGACTAGCGGGGGGTAATGAGCAGTTCTTC. It codes for CASRDRRRGLAGGNEQFF.

There are a few counts of this clone. The gene calls are TRBV5-6 and TRBJ1-5; maybe TRBD1 (5 bases). Germline loops: CDR1 SGHDT, CDR2 YYEEEE. This CDR3 region has 16 residues. V was cut by 2 bases and J by 4 bases, with 16 bases left in between. The CDR3 sequence is CASSFYQGMGNQPQHF. The CDR3 coding sequence is TGTGCCAGCAGCTTTTACCAGGGCATGGGGAATCAGCCCCAGCATTTT.

V and J are TRBV27 and TRBJ2-1; 8 positions agree with TRBD2. Per germline, CDR1 MNHEY and CDR2 SMNVEV (reference sequence). This CDR3 is built from 22 residues. V lost 6 bases and J lost 0; bases outside the gene matches: 25. CDR3 sequence: CASSSRRASGWKVGDSYNEQFF. Here the CDR3 DNA reads TGTGCCAGCAGCTCGCGCCGGGCTAGCGGGTGGAAAGTGGGTGACTCCTACAATGAGCAGTTCTTC.

This clone has a single count. The chain links TRBV5-4 to TRBJ1-1; weak D call: TRBD1 (5 bases). The CDR3 consists of 19 residues. The V end lost 0 bases, the J end lost 1 base, and 22 bases lay between the germline ends. Germline V gene data show CDR1 as SGHNT and CDR2 as YYREEE (reference sequence). CDR3 in DNA: TGTGCCAGCAGCTTGGCCGGGTGGGGCCGAGGAGAAGGGAACACTGAAGCTTTCTTT. Residues: CASSLAGWGRGEGNTEAFF.

This sequence joins TRBV27 and TRBJ2-1; D remains unclear. The CDR3 consists of 14 residues. V lost 1 base and J 7 bases, leaving 11 bases between the germline ends. The germline gives CDR1 MNHEY, CDR2 SMNVEV (reference sequence). The CDR3 nucleotides are TGTGCCAGCAGTTTATTCGAGAGACCGAATGAGCAGTTCTTC. Its translation is CASSLFERPNEQFF.

The V call is TRBV6-6, the J call TRBJ1-1, with 7 nucleotides matching TRBD1. The CDR3 loop spans 14 amino acids. Germline CDR1 reads MNHNY; CDR2 reads SVGAGI (reference sequence). Trimming removed 4 bases from V and 6 bases from J; junction bases left unmatched: 8. CDR3 nucleotides: TGTGCCAGCAGTTGGAGGGGGCTAGGGGCTGAAGCTTTCTTT. This sequence encodes CASSWRGLGAEAFF.

This clone was found once. The V gene is TRBV5-6, the J gene TRBJ2-3; 8 bases align to TRBD1. CDR1 is SGHDT, CDR2 YYEEEE, per germline. Germline trimming cut 4 bases from V and 2 bases from J; bases unmatched to any gene: 9. The CDR3 runs 16 residues. As DNA, the CDR3 is TGTGCCAGCAGCGCCCCGGGACAGGAGCCCACAGATACGCAGTATTTT. Translating gives CASSAPGQEPTDTQYF.

The chain carries TRBV27 and TRBJ2-7, with TRBD2 as a possible D gene (5 bases). The V gene lost 5 bases and the J gene lost 5 bases, with 19 bases spanning the gap. CDR1 MNHEY and CDR2 SMNVEV come from the germline V gene (reference sequence). This CDR3 contains 15 residues. The CDR3 loop reads CASSPRDRGGDEQYF. The DNA for the CDR3 is TGTGCCAGCAGTCCTCGAGACCGGGGTGGGGACGAGCAGTACTTC.

The CDR3 loop is CASSPGQGTDTQYF. The CDR3 region has the DNA TGTGCCAGCAGTCCGGGACAGGGAACAGATACGCAGTATTTT. The rearrangement joins TRBV6-1 to TRBJ2-3, with 9 bases fitting TRBD1. The CDR3 is 14 amino acids. Germline V gives CDR1 MNHNS, CDR2 SASEGT. V was pared by 5 bases and J by 3 bases, with 3 bases of the junction left unmatched.

J is TRBJ1-2 and V is TRBV27; 10 bases fit TRBD1. Trimming took 5 bases from V and 2 from J; bases not matched to a gene: 2. The CDR3 length is 14 residues. Germline CDR1 is MNHEY and CDR2 is SMNVEV (reference sequence). The CDR3 bases are TGTGCCAGCAGTAGACAGGGGGCGAACTATGGCTACACCTTC. It yields the protein CASSRQGANYGYTF.

The chain carries TRBV18 and TRBJ2-3; D unresolved. Per the germline V gene, CDR1 is KGHSH and CDR2 is LQKENI. The CDR3 contains 14 residues. V gave up 2 bases and J gave up 3 bases, with 9 bases separating them. The DNA for the CDR3 is TGTGCCAGCTCACCAAAAATTACAACAGATACGCAGTATTTT. Translated: CASSPKITTDTQYF.

This clone was seen once. The chain recombines TRBV5-6 with TRBJ2-1; TRBD1 aligns across 9 bases. The germline CDR1 and CDR2 sequences are SGHDT and YYEEEE. V trimming: 4 bases; J trimming: 4 bases; junction bases outside the gene matches: 9. The CDR3 totals 16 residues. CDR3 sequence (DNA): TGTGCCAGCAGCACCGGACAGGGGACAACTTACAATGAGCAGTTCTTC. Encoded protein: CASSTGQGTTYNEQFF.

CDR3 bases: TGTGCCTGGAGATTGGACTCAGATACGCAGTATTTT. This sequence encodes CAWRLDSDTQYF. The rearrangement uses TRBV30 and TRBJ2-3, with D possibly matching TRBD2 (5 bases). Germline V gene sequence: CDR1 GTSNPN, CDR2 SVGIG (reference sequence). The CDR3 is 12 residues long. V lost 3 bases and J 4 bases, leaving 8 bases between the germline ends. Based on the CDR3 plus reference TRBV30 and TRBJ2-3, the full variable domain is SQTIHQWPATLVQPVGSPLSLECTVEGTSNPNLYWYRQAAGRGLQLLFYSVGIGQISSEVPQNLSASRPQDRQFILSSKKLLLSDSGFYLCAWRLDSDTQYFGPGTRLTVL.

The chain recombines TRBV5-1 with TRBJ2-3, with a weak D call TRBD2 (6 bases). The CDR3 contains 14 residues. V was cut by 6 bases and J by 0 bases, with 11 bases left in between. Germline lookup yields CDR1 SGHRS and CDR2 YFSETQ. The chain's CDR3 is CASNPSGSTDTQYF. Written as DNA, the CDR3 is TGCGCCAGCAATCCCAGCGGGAGCACAGATACGCAGTATTTT.

V is TRBV29-1 and J is TRBJ2-7, with D possibly matching TRBD2 (6 bases). Germline loops: CDR1 SQVTM, CDR2 ANQGSEA. This CDR3 comprises 15 residues. V lost 6 bases to trimming and J lost 2 bases, with 20 bases between them. The DNA of the CDR3 is TGCAGCGTGCAGACAATATCGGGGGACCCCTACGAGCAGTACTTC. Translation gives CSVQTISGDPYEQYF.

This clone was detected only a few times. This chain uses TRBV7-2 with TRBJ2-3; no clear D. V dropped 5 bases and J dropped 0 bases, with 3 bases sitting between them. CDR3 length equals 12 residues. Germline CDR1 and CDR2: SGHTA and FQGNSA. The CDR3 sequence is CASSPSTDTQYF. DNA for the CDR3: TGTGCCAGCAGCCCAAGCACAGATACGCAGTATTTT.

This chain uses TRBV7-6 with TRBJ1-1, with D perhaps TRBD1 (5 bases). Germline assignment: CDR1 SGHVS and CDR2 FNYEAQ. V was cut by 5 bases and J by 10 bases, with 17 bases left in between. The CDR3 runs 13 residues. The CDR3: CASSHGTGSTAFF. In DNA form, the CDR3 reads TGTGCCAGCAGCCACGGGACTGGGAGTACAGCTTTCTTT.

This sequence joins TRBV7-2 and TRBJ2-6, with D tentatively TRBD2 (7 bases). The germline V gene has CDR1 SGHTA and CDR2 FQGNSA. This CDR3 is 19 amino acids long. V was pared by 3 bases and J by 1 base, with 19 bases between. CDR3 sequence reads: CASSLRGLLSASGANVLTF. The CDR3 region has the DNA TGTGCCAGCAGCTTGCGGGGGCTCCTTTCGGCATCTGGGGCCAACGTCCTGACTTTC. The full variable domain, rest sourced from reference TRBV7-2 and TRBJ2-6, is GAGVSQSPSNKVTEKGKDVELRCDPISGHTALYWYRQSLGQGLEFLIYFQGNSAPDKSGLPSDRFSAERTGGSVSTLTIQRTQQEDSAVYLCASSLRGLLSASGANVLTFGAGSRLTVL.

With respect to this clone: A junction boundary mismatches the germline segment, possibly from a read error. V and J are TRBV7-2 and TRBJ2-7, with a tentative D call TRBD2 (6 bases). The germline CDR1 and CDR2 sequences are SGHTA and FQGNSA. The CDR3 length is 15 residues. CDR3 DNA: TGTGCCAGCAGCCTGCTCGGGAGTAGCCCCTATGAGCAGTACTTC. This codes for CASSLLGSSPYEQYF.

V usage is TRBV9 and J usage is TRBJ2-3; 8 bases are a match to TRBD1. Germline-derived CDR1 and CDR2 are SGDLS and YYNGEE. The V gene end was trimmed by 3 bases and the J gene end by 4 bases; junction bases not matched to a gene: 4. The CDR3 has 14 residues. This CDR3 is CASSGDRGPDTQYF. The CDR3 DNA reads TGTGCCAGCAGCGGAGACAGGGGCCCAGATACGCAGTATTTT.